This T cell receptor beta chain originates from a study of identical twins. Germline assignment: CDR1 SGHAT and CDR2 FQNNGV. This CDR3 has 15 residues. Points on this clonotype: Its antigen is as yet unknown.

Study findings and constraints: Findings depended on cross-sectional statistics rather than tracking the same donors. Model-predicted out-of-frame TCR alpha sharing fell below observed values in monozygotic twins.

With template switching, a universal primer site was added, and the cDNA carried unique molecular identifiers. TCRdb called the 5' RACE reads again in MiXCR, with one record for every CDR3 protein. This sample carries around 1.7 million distinct CDR3 sequences, less than 35% of them seen once, and the ten largest clones take 0.25% to 0.3%. Sequencing was performed on cord blood. The TCR was taken from a newborn girl in good health. J is TRBJ2-5 and V is TRBV11-2; 8 bases are a match to TRBD1. The J call could be wrong; TRBJ2-7 is a better fit for the DNA end. CDR3 sequence: CASSLVRTGLIEQYF. The CDR3 DNA reads TGTGCCAGCAGCTTAGTCCGGACAGGGCTCATCGAGCAGTACTTC.